Here is one TCR beta chain with its context. Its matching antigen is unknown. Trimming pared 3 bases from V and 10 bases from J, leaving 6 bases between. Germline V CDR1 and CDR2: MGHRA, YSYEKL. The CDR3 spans 10 residues. These data are taken from a study of T-cell memory formation after mild COVID-19. Findings and caveats of the study: A subset of responding clones appeared in pre-infection memory, suggesting cross-reactive memory joined. CD4/CD8 balance held among clones contracting day 15 to 85, and later expanders leaned CD4+.

Using constant-segment primers, 5'RACE produced TCR alpha and TCR beta cDNA libraries carrying sample barcodes and UMIs. TCRdb used MiXCR to reprocess the 5' RACE reads, holding one entry per CDR3 protein. The sample consists of over 300,000 distinct CDR3 sequences, under 25% of them appearing once. This chain uses TRBV4-1 with TRBJ1-1; no definite D call. The sequence came from a man aged 18 to 35 who had mild COVID-19 (a few samples of this study predate the infection). Cell type and time point are not known. Sequencing was done on a sample of PBMCs or a T cell subset sorted from them (not recorded which). CDR3 region: CASSHPRAFF. CDR3 nucleotides: TGCGCCAGCAGCCACCCCAGAGCTTTCTTT.